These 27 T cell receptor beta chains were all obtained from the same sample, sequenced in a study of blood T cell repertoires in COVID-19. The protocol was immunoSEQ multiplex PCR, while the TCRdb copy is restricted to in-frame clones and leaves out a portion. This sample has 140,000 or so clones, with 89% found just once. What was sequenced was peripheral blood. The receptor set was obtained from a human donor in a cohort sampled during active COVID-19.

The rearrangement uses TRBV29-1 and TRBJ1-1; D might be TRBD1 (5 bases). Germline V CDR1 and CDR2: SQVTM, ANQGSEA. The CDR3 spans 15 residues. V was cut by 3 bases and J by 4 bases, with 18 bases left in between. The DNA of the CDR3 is TGCAGCGTTGATTTTTTGGGGGGTGTGGGCACTGAAGCTTTCTTT. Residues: CSVDFLGGVGTEAFF.

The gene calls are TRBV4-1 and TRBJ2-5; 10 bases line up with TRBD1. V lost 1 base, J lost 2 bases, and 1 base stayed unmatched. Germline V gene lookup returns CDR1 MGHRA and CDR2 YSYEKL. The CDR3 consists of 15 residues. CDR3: CASSQVGQGQETQYF. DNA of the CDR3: TGCGCCAGCAGCCAAGTGGGACAGGGGCAAGAGACCCAGTACTTC.

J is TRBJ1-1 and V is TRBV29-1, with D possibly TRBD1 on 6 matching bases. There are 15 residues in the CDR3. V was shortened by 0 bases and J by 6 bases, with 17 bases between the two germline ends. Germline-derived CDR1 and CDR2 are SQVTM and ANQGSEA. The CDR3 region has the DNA TGCAGCGTTGAAGATTCGGGCAGGGGAAGGCCTGAAGCTTTCTTT. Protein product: CSVEDSGRGRPEAFF.

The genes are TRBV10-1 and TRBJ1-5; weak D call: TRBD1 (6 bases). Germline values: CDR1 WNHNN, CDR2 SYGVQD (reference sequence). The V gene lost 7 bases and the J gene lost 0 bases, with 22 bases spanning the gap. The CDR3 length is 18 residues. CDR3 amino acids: CASNRMGGAGFSNQPQHF. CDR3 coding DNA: TGCGCCAGCAACAGGATGGGGGGGGCAGGATTTAGCAATCAGCCCCAGCATTTT.

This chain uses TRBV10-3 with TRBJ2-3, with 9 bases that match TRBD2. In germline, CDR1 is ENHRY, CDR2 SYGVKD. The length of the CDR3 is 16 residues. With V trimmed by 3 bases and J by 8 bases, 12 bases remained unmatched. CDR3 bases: TGTGCCATCAGTGAATTCGGCGGGGGGGGTACGTCTACGCAGTATTTT. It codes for CAISEFGGGGTSTQYF.

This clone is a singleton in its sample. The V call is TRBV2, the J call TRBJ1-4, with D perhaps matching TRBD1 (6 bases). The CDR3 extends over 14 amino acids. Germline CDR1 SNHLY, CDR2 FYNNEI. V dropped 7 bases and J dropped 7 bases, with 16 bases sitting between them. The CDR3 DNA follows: TGTGCCAGCACCAACGACAGGATTGGTGAAAAACTGTTTTTT. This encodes CASTNDRIGEKLFF.

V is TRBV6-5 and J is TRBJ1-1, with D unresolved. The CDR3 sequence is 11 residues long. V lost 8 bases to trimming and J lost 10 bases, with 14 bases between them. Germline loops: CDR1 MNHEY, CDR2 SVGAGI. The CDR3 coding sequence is TGTGCCAGCGGTAACGGTCTTCGAGCTTTCTTT. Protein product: CASGNGLRAFF.

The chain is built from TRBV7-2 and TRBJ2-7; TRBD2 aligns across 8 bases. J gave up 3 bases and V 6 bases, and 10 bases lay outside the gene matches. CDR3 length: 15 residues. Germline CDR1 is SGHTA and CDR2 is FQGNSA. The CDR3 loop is CASSTGTGGIYEQYF. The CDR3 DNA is TGTGCCAGCAGTACGGGGACGGGAGGGATCTACGAGCAGTACTTC.

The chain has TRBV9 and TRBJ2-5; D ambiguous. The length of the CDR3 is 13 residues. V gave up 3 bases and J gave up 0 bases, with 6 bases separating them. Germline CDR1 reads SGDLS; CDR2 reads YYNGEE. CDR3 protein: CASSDRYQETQYF. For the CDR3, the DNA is TGTGCCAGCAGCGATAGATACCAAGAGACCCAGTACTTC.

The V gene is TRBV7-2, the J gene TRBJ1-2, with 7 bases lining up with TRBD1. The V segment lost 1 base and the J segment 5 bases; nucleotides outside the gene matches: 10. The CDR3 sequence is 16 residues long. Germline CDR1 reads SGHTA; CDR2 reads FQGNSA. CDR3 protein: CASSLGPGRGRYGYTF. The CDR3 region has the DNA TGTGCCAGCAGCTTAGGCCCGGGTAGGGGGCGGTATGGCTACACCTTC.

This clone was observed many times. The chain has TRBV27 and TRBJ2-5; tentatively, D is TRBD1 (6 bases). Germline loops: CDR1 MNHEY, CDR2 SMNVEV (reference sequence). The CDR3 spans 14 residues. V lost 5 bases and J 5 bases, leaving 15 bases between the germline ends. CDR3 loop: CASSTRTGLETQYF. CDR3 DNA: TGTGCCAGCAGTACCCGCACAGGGCTGGAGACCCAGTACTTC.

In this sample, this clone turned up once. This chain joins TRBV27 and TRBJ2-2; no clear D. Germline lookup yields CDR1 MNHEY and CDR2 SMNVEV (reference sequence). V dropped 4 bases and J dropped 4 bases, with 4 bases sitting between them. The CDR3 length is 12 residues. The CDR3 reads CASSYTTGELFF. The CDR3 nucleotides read TGTGCCAGCAGTTACACCACCGGGGAGCTGTTTTTT.

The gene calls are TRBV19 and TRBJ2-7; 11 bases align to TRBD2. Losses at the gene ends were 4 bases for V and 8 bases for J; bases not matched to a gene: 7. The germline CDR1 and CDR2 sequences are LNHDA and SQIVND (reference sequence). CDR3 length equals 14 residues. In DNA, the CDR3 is TGTGCCAGTAGTAATAGCGGGGGGGCCGACAAGCAGTACTTC. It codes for CASSNSGGADKQYF.

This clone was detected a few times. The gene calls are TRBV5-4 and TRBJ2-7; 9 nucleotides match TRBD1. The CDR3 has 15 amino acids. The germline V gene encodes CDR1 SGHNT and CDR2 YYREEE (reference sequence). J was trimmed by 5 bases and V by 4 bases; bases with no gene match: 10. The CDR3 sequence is CASSPRTGDPHEQYF. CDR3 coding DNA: TGTGCCAGCAGCCCCCGGACAGGGGATCCCCACGAGCAGTACTTC.

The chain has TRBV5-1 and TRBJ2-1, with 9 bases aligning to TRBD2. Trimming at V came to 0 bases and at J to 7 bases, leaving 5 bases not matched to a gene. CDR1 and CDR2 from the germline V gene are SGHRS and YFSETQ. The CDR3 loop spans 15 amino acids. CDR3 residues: CASSLASGTLNEQFF. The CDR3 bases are TGCGCCAGCAGCTTGGCTAGCGGGACCCTAAATGAGCAGTTCTTC.

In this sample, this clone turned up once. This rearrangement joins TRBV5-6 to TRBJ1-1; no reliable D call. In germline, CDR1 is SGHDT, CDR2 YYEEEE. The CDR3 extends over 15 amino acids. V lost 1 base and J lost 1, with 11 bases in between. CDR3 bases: TGTGCCAGCAGCTTGTGGGGAGATCCGAACACTGAAGCTTTCTTT. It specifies CASSLWGDPNTEAFF.

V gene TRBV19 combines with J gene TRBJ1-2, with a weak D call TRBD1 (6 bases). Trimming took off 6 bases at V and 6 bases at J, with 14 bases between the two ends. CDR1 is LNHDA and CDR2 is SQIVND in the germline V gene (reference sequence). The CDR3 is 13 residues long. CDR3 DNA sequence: TGTGCCAGTAGCGGACAGTTCAACGATGGCTACACCTTC. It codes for CASSGQFNDGYTF.

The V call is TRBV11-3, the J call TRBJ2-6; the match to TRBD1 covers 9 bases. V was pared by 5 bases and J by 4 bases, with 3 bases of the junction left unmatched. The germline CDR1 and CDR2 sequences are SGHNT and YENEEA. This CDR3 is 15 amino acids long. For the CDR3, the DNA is TGTGCCAGCAGCCACAGGGGGCCAGGGGCCAACGTCCTGACTTTC. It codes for CASSHRGPGANVLTF.

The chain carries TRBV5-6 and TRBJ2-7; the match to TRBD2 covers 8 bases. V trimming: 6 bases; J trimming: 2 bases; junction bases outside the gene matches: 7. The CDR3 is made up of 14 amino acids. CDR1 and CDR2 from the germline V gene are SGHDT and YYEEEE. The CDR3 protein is CASTQTGGTYEQYF. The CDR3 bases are TGTGCCAGCACCCAAACGGGGGGGACCTACGAGCAGTACTTC.

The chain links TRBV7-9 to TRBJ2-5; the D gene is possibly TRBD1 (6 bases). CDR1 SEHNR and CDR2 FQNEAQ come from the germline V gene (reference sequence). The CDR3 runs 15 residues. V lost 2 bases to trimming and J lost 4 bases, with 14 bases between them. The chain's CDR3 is CASSLFEKGVETQYF. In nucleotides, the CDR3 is TGTGCCAGCAGCTTATTTGAGAAGGGGGTAGAGACCCAGTACTTC. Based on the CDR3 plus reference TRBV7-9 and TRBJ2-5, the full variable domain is DTGVSQNPRHKITKRGQNVTFRCDPISEHNRLYWYRQTLGQGPEFLTYFQNEAQLEKSRLLSDRFSAERPKGSFSTLEIQRTEQGDSAMYLCASSLFEKGVETQYFGPGTRLLVL.

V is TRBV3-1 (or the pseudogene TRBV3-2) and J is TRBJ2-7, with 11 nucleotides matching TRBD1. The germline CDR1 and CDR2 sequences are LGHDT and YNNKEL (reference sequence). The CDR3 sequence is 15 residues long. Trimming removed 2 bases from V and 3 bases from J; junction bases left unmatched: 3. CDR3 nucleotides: TGTGCCAGCAGCCAATCCGGGACAGGGGGCTACGAGCAGTACTTC. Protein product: CASSQSGTGGYEQYF.

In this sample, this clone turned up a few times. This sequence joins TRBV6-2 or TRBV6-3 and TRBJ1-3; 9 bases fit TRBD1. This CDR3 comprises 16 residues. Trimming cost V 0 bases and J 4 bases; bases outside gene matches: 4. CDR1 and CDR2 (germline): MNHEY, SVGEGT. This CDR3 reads CASSYSRTGEGNTIYF. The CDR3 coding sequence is TGTGCCAGCAGTTACTCGAGGACAGGGGAAGGAAACACCATATATTTT.

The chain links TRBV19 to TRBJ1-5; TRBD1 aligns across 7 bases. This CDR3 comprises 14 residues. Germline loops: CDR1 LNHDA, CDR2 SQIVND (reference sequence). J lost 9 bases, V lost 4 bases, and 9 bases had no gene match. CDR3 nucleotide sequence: TGTGCCAGTAGTACGACAGGGTCTCGATCGCCCCAGCATTTT. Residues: CASSTTGSRSPQHF. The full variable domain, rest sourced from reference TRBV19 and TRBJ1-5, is DGGITQSPKYLFRKEGQNVTLSCEQNLNHDAMYWYRQDPGQGLRLIYYSQIVNDFQKGDIAEGYSVSREKKESFPLTVTSAQKNPTAFYLCASSTTGSRSPQHFGDGTRLSIL.

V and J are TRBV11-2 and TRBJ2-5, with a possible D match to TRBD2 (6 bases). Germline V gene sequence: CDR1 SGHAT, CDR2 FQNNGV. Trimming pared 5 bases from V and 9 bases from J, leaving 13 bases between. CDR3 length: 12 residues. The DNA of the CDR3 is TGTGCCAGCAGCAGCGGGTGGATGGCCCAGTACTTC. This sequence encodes CASSSGWMAQYF. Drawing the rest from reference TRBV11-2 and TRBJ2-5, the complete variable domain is EAGVAQSPRYKIIEKRQSVAFWCNPISGHATLYWYQQILGQGPKLLIQFQNNGVVDDSQLPKDRFSAERLKGVDSTLKIQPAKLEDSAVYLCASSSGWMAQYFGPGTRLLVL.

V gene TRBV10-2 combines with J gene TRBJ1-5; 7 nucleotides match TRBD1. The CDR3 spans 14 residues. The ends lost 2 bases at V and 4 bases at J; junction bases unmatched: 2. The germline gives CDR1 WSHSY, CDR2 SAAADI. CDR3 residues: CASSEDRENQPQHF. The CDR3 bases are TGCGCCAGCAGTGAGGACAGGGAGAATCAGCCCCAGCATTTT.

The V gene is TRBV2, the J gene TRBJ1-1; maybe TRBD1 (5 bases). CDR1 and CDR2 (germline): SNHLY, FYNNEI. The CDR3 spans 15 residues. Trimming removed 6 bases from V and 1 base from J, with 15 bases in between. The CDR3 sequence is CASRSRQGENTEAFF. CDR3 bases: TGTGCCAGCAGGTCGAGGCAGGGCGAGAACACTGAAGCTTTCTTT.

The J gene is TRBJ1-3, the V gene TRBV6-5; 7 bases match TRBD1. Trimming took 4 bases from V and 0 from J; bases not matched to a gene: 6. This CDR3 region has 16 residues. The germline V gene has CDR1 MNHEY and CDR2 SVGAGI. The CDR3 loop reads CASSLLGGPSGNTIYF. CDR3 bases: TGTGCCAGCAGTTTATTAGGGGGCCCCTCTGGAAACACCATATATTTT.